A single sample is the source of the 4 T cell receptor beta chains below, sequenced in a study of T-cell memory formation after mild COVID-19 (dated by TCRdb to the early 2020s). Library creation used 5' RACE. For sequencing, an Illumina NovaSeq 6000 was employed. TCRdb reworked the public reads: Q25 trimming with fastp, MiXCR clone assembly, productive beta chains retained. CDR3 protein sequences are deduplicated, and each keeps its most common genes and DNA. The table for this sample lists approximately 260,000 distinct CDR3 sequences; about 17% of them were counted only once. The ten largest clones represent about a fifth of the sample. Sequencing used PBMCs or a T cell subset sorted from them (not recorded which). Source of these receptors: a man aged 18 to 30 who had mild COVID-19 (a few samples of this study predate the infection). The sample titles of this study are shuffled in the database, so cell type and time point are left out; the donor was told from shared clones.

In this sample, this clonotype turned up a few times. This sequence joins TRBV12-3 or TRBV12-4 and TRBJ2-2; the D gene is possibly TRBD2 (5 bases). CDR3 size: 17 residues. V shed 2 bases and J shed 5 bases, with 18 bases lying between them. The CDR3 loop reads CASSLSSGVGSTGELFF. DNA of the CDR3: TGTGCCAGCAGTTTATCATCCGGGGTTGGTAGTACCGGGGAGCTGTTTTTT.

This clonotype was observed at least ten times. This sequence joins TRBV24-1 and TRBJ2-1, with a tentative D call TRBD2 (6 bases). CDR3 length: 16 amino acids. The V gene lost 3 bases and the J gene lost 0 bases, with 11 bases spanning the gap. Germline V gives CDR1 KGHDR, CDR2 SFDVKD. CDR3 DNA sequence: TGTGCCACCAGTGATAACGCGGGGAGCTCCTACAATGAGCAGTTCTTC. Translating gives CATSDNAGSSYNEQFF.

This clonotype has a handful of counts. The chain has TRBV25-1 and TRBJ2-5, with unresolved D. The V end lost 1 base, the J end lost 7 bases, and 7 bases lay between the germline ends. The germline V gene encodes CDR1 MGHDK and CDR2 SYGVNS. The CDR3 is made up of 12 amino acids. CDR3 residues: CASSEFSGTQYF. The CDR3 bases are TGTGCCAGCAGTGAATTTTCTGGGACCCAGTACTTC.

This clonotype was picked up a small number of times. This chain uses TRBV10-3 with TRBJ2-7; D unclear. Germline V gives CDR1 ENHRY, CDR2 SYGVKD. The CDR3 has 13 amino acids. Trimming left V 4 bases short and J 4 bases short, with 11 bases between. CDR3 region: CAISGAGSYEQYV. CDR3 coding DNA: TGTGCCATCAGTGGGGCAGGTAGTTACGAGCAGTACGTC.